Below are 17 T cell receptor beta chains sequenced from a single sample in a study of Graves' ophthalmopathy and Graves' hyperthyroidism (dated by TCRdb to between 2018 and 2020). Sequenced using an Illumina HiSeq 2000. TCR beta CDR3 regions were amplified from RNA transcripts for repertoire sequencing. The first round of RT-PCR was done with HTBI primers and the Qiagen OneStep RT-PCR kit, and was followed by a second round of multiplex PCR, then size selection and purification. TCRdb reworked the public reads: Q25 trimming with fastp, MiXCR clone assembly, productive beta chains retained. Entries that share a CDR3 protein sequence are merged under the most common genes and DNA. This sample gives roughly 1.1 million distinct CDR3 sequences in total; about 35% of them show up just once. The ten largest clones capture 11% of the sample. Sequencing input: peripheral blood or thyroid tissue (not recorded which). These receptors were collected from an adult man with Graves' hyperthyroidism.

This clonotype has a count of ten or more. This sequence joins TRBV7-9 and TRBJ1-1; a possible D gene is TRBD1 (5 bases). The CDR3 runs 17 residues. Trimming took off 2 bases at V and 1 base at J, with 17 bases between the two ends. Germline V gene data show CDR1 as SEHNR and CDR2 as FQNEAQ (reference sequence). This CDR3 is CASSLTTPGPRNTEAFF. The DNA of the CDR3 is TGTGCCAGCAGCTTAACGACACCAGGGCCACGGAACACTGAAGCTTTCTTT.

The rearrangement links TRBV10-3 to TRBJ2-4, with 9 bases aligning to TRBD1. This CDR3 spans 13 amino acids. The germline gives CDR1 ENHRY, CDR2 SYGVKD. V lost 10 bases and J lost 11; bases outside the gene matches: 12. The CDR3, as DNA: TGTGCCACGAATACCGGGACAGGGTACGTTCAGTACTTC. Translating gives CATNTGTGYVQYF.

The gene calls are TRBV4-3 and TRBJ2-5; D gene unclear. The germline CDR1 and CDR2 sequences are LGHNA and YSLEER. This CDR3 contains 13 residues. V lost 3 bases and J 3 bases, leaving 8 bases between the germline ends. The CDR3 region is CASSQWLEETQYF. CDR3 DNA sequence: TGCGCCAGCAGCCAGTGGTTGGAAGAGACCCAGTACTTC.

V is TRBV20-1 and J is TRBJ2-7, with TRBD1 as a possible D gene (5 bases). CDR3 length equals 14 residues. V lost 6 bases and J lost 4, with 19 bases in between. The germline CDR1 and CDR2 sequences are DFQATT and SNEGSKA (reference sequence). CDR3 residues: CSAARQSLVYEQYF. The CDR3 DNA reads TGCAGTGCCGCCAGACAGAGTTTAGTGTACGAGCAGTACTTC.

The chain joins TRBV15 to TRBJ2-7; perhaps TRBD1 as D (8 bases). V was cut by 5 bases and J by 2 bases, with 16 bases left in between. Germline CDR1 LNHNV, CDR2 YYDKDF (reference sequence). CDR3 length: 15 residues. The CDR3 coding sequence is TGTGCCACCAGCCTATACAGGGGGGGGGCCTACGAGCAGTACTTC. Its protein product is CATSLYRGGAYEQYF.

The DNA of the CDR3 is TGTGCTAACAGGGGAAACACCGGGGAGCTGTTTTTT. Protein: CANRGNTGELFF. This sequence joins TRBV6-4 and TRBJ2-2, with TRBD1 matching over 7 bases. This CDR3 spans 12 amino acids. CDR1 and CDR2 from the germline V gene are MRHNA and SNTAGT.

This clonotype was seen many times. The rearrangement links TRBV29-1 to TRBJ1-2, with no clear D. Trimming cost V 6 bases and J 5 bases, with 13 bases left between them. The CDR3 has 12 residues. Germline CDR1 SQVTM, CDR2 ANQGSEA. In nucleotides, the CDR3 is TGCAGCGTCCGACCTGTTGGGTATGGCTACACCTTC. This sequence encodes CSVRPVGYGYTF.

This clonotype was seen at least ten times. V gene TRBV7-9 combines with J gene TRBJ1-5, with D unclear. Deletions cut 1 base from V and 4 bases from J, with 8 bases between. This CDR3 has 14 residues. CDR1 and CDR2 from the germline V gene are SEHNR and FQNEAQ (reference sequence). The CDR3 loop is CASSLDFSNQPQHF. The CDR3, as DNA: TGTGCCAGCAGCTTAGATTTCAGTAATCAGCCCCAGCATTTT.

The CDR3 spells CSVKGSGNTF. Here the CDR3 DNA reads TGCAGCGTAAAAGGATCTGGAAACACCTTC. This chain connects TRBV29-1 to TRBJ1-2; no firm D call. The V gene's germline CDR1 is SQVTM and CDR2 ANQGSEA. Deletions cut 6 bases from V and 12 bases from J, with 14 bases between. There are 10 residues in the CDR3.

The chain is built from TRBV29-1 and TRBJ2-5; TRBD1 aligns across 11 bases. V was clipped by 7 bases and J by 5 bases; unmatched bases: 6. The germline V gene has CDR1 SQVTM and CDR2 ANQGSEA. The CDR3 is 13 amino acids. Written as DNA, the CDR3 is TGCAGCGGGAGGGACAGGGGGAGGGAGACCCAGTACTTC. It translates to CSGRDRGRETQYF.

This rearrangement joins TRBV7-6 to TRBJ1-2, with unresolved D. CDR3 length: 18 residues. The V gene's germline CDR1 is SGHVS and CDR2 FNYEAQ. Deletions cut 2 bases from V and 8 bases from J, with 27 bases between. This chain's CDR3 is CASSLYPNVPSRVGGYTF. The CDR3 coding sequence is TGTGCCAGCAGCTTATACCCCAACGTCCCTAGCCGGGTTGGCGGCTACACCTTC. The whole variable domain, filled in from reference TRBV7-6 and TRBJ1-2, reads GAGVSQSPRYKVTKRGQDVALRCDPISGHVSLYWYRQALGQGPEFLTYFNYEAQQDKSGLPNDRFSAERPEGSISTLTIQRTEQRDSAMYRCASSLYPNVPSRVGGYTFGSGTRLTVV.

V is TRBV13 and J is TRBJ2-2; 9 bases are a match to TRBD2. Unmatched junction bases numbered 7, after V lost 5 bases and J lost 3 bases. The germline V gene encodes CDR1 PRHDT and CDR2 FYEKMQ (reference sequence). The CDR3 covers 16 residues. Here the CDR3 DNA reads TGTGCCAGCAGCGGGATAGCGGGAGATGACACCGGGGAGCTGTTTTTT. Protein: CASSGIAGDDTGELFF.

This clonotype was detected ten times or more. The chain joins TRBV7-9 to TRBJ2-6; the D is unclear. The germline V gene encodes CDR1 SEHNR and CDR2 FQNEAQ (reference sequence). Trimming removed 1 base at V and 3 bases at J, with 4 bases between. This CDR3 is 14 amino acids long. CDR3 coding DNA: TGTGCCAGCAGCTTAGTCCGTGGGGCCAACGTCCTGACTTTC. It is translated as CASSLVRGANVLTF.

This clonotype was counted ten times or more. The CDR3 loop is CATSRERGSLQTQYF. For the CDR3, the DNA is TGTGCCACCAGCAGAGAGCGGGGAAGCTTGCAGACCCAGTACTTC. This chain joins TRBV15 and TRBJ2-5; D may be TRBD2 (6 bases). Germline lookup yields CDR1 LNHNV and CDR2 YYDKDF (reference sequence). The CDR3 is 15 amino acids. The V end lost 0 bases, the J end lost 6 bases, and 14 bases lay between the germline ends.

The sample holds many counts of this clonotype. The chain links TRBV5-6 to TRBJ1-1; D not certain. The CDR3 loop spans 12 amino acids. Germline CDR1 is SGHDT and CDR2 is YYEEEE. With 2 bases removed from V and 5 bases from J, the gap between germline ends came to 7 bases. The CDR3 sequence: CASSLWSTEAFF. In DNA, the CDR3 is TGTGCCAGCAGCTTATGGAGTACTGAAGCTTTCTTT. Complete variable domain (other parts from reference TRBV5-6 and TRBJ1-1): DAGVTQSPTHLIKTRGQQVTLRCSPKSGHDTVSWYQQALGQGPQFIFQYYEEEERQRGNFPDRFSGHQFPNYSSELNVNALLLGDSALYLCASSLWSTEAFFGQGTRLTVV.

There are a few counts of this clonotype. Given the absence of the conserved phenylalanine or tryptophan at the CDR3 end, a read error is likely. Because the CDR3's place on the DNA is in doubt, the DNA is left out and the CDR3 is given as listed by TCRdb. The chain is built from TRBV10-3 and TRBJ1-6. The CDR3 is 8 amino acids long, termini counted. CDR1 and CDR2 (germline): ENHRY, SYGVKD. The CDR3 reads CAISDHQR.

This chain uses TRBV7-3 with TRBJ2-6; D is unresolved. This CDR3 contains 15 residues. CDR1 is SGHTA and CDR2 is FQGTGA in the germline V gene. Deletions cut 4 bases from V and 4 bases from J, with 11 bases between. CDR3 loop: CASSSGEDGANVLTF. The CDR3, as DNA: TGTGCCAGCAGCTCCGGCGAGGACGGGGCCAACGTCCTGACTTTC.